This T cell receptor beta chain was documented in a study of blood T cell repertoires in COVID-19. Study at large: The study drew acute and convalescent COVID-19 samples from the United States, Italy and Spain. PBMCs, B-cell-depleted T cells, or T cells provided the cDNA or gDNA that made up the material.

Germline CDR1 is SGHNT and CDR2 is YYREEE (reference sequence). Trimming cost V 3 bases and J 7 bases; bases outside gene matches: 9. CDR3 size: 16 residues. Original handling: Estimation of nucleated cell counts was performed using reference gene primer amplification. Assay: immunoSEQ multiplex PCR; the TCRdb copy retains only in-frame clones and omits some. That table gives V, J and clone size, and the DNA gave D and trimming. The sample consists of about 530,000 clones, 85% to 90% of them appearing once. The V gene is TRBV5-4, the J gene TRBJ1-4; 10 bases align to TRBD1. Material for sequencing was peripheral blood. This TCR was sampled from a woman aged 50 to 60 with COVID-19, enrolled during active disease. The CDR3 reads CASSSSGGTGVEKLFF. CDR3 coding DNA: TGTGCCAGCAGCTCTTCCGGAGGGACAGGGGTTGAAAAACTGTTTTTT.